A selection of T cell receptor beta chains follows, all from one sample in a study of CD8 T cells in ankylosing spondylitis. In TCRdb, the 5' RACE reads were re-called with MiXCR into one record per CDR3 protein. The sample has 210,000 or so distinct CDR3 sequences; roughly 8.2% are singletons. The sequencing input was blood, either unsorted or a sorted T cell fraction (not recorded which). Receptor source: a female donor with ankylosing spondylitis or in good health (not recorded which). CDR3s include the opening cysteine and the closing phenylalanine or tryptophan. Fields, in order: CDR3 protein, CDR3 DNA, J gene, V gene, D gene, clone size. The D gene is left open where the match is weak. Clone size, where shown, is once, few, many, or a class for clones that have expanded.

CASSTGLYNEQFF TGTGCCAGCAGCACAGGGCTATACAATGAGCAGTTCTTC TRBJ2-1 TRBV7-9 - -
CASGEYNEQFF TGTGCCAGCGGGGAGTACAATGAGCAGTTCTTC TRBJ2-1 TRBV12-3/TRBV12-4 - many
CATSDPGQANTGELFF TGTGCCACCAGTGATCCGGGACAGGCGAACACCGGGGAGCTGTTTTTT TRBJ2-2 TRBV24-1 TRBD1 many
CASSFSGFNQPQHF TGTGCCAGCAGCTTTTCGGGGTTCAATCAGCCCCAGCATTTT TRBJ1-5 TRBV7-2 - many
CSAYLVAGVARYEQYF TGCAGTGCTTACCTGGTAGCGGGAGTCGCACGATACGAGCAGTACTTC TRBJ2-7 TRBV20-1 TRBD2 many
CASRPTSGELFF TGTGCCAGCAGACCGACAAGCGGGGAGCTGTTTTTT TRBJ2-2 TRBV11-1 - many
CASSSNSGGRAFF TGTGCCAGCAGCTCCAATTCAGGGGGTCGAGCTTTCTTT TRBJ1-1 TRBV7-3 TRBD1 many
CSVPGQGAWETQYF TGCAGCGTTCCAGGACAGGGGGCGTGGGAGACCCAGTACTTC TRBJ2-5 TRBV29-1 TRBD1 -
CASSYRGADEQFF TGTGCCAGCAGTTATCGGGGCGCGGATGAGCAGTTCTTC TRBJ2-1 TRBV6-6 - -
CASSRDRGRNTIYF TGTGCCAGCAGTAGGGACAGGGGGAGAAACACCATATATTTT TRBJ1-3 TRBV25-1 TRBD1 few
CASSLGLGSVNNEQIF TGTGCCAGCAGCCTGGGTTTGGGGTCCGTAAACAATGAGCAGATCTTC TRBJ2-1 TRBV7-7 - -
CASRDRENNEQFF TGTGCCAGCAGGGACAGGGAAAACAATGAGCAGTTCTTC TRBJ2-1 TRBV12-3/TRBV12-4 TRBD1 -
CSALERAGETQYF TGCAGTGCCTTGGAACGGGCGGGGGAGACCCAGTACTTC TRBJ2-5 TRBV20-1 - many
CSAESGTDTQYF TGCAGTGCGGAAAGCGGAACAGATACGCAGTATTTT TRBJ2-3 TRBV20-1 - few
CASSLLGAGSTDTQYF TGCGCCAGCAGCCTCTTGGGTGCGGGTAGCACAGATACGCAGTATTTT TRBJ2-3 TRBV4-3 - few
CSVGGGTYEQYF TGCAGCGTCGGAGGGGGTACCTACGAGCAGTACTTC TRBJ2-7 TRBV29-1 - few
CASSRSGRGAYEQYF TGTGCCAGCAGCCGAAGCGGGAGGGGAGCCTACGAGCAGTACTTC TRBJ2-7 TRBV6-2/TRBV6-3 TRBD2 many
CASSSLSRDQPQHF TGTGCCAGCAGCTCCCTATCCAGGGATCAGCCCCAGCATTTT TRBJ1-5 TRBV7-2 - -
CASSPTEGDSYNEQFF TGTGCCAGCAGCCCCACTGAGGGGGACTCCTACAATGAGCAGTTCTTC TRBJ2-1 TRBV9 - many
CSPLFLQQNEQFF TGCAGTCCTCTCTTCCTACAGCAAAATGAGCAGTTCTTC TRBJ2-1 TRBV20-1 - many
CATSDGGGLNTRETQYF TGTGCCACCAGTGATGGGGGAGGATTGAACACTCGGGAGACCCAGTACTTC TRBJ2-5 TRBV24-1 - many
CASSQDVGSGFYYEQYF TGCGCCAGCAGCCAAGATGTCGGGAGCGGATTTTACTACGAGCAGTACTTC TRBJ2-7 TRBV4-3 - many
CASSLGSGELFF TGTGCCAGCAGTTTAGGATCCGGGGAGCTGTTTTTT TRBJ2-2 TRBV12-3/TRBV12-4 - many
CASSSIAASTDTQYF TGTGCCAGCAGCTCAATAGCGGCTAGCACAGATACGCAGTATTTT TRBJ2-3 TRBV7-2 - many
CASSPLAGDRDNEQFF TGTGCCAGCAGCCCTCTAGCGGGAGATCGCGACAATGAGCAGTTCTTC TRBJ2-1 TRBV7-6 TRBD2 many
CASSLSPRAPYEQYF TGTGCTAGCAGCTTAAGCCCCCGGGCCCCCTACGAGCAGTACTTC TRBJ2-7 TRBV7-7 - many
CASSPGQGRNTIYF TGTGCCAGCAGCCCGGGACAGGGAAGAAACACCATATATTTT TRBJ1-3 TRBV28 TRBD1 many
CASSHIYNEQFF TGTGCCAGCAGCCACATCTACAATGAGCAGTTCTTC TRBJ2-1 TRBV3-1 - many
CSAGQGGWEQYF TGCAGCGCGGGACAGGGGGGTTGGGAGCAGTACTTC TRBJ2-7 TRBV29-1 TRBD1 many
CASNKGPGRNQPQHF TGTGCCAGCAATAAGGGCCCGGGGCGCAATCAGCCCCAGCATTTT TRBJ1-5 TRBV9 - many
CSVSRDGALETQYF TGCAGCGTTAGCCGGGACGGGGCTTTGGAGACCCAGTACTTC TRBJ2-5 TRBV29-1 - few
CASAYGTNYEQYF TGTGCCAGCGCATACGGGACTAACTACGAGCAGTACTTC TRBJ2-7 TRBV7-9 TRBD2 few
CASSPSPGTSGDQETQYF TGCGCCAGCAGCCCTAGTCCCGGGACTAGCGGGGACCAAGAGACCCAGTACTTC TRBJ2-5 TRBV5-1 TRBD2 few
CASREITGEGGYTF TGCGCCAGCCGAGAAATAACAGGGGAAGGCGGCTACACCTTC TRBJ1-2 TRBV5-1 TRBD1 many
CASSDVVGGGSEQFF TGTGCCAGCAGTGACGTTGTCGGGGGGGGGAGCGAGCAGTTCTTC TRBJ2-1 TRBV2 TRBD2 few
CSVEDRGRRYGYTF TGCAGCGTTGAAGATCGGGGACGGCGCTATGGCTACACCTTC TRBJ1-2 TRBV29-1 - many
CASSLWGGPYEQYF TGTGCCAGCAGCCTCTGGGGAGGTCCTTACGAGCAGTACTTC TRBJ2-7 TRBV7-2 - many
CAIKSALSYNEQFF TGTGCCATCAAGAGCGCGCTCTCCTACAATGAGCAGTTCTTC TRBJ2-1 TRBV10-3 - many
CASSLVLYRDRGQEIQYF TGTGCCAGCAGCTTAGTTCTCTACCGAGACAGGGGACAAGAGATCCAGTACTTC TRBJ2-5 TRBV7-7 TRBD1 many
CASSFRDPGNTIYF TGTGCCAGCAGCTTTCGGGATCCTGGAAACACCATATATTTT TRBJ1-3 TRBV7-8 - many
CASSAPSGTTYNEQFF TGTGCCAGCAGCGCCCCCTCAGGGACCACCTACAATGAGCAGTTCTTC TRBJ2-1 TRBV9 - many
CASSLLVKTSGRNEQFF TGCGCCAGCAGCTTGTTGGTCAAGACTAGCGGGAGGAATGAGCAGTTCTTC TRBJ2-1 TRBV5-1 TRBD2 many
CASSEEGLSYNEQFF TGCGCCAGCAGTGAAGAGGGATTATCCTACAATGAGCAGTTCTTC TRBJ2-1 TRBV10-1 - many
CASSYGGFGYTF TGTGCCAGCAGTTACGGCGGATTCGGCTACACCTTC TRBJ1-2 TRBV6-6 - many
CASSYGGRSSDGYTF TGTGCCAGCAGTTACGGCGGCCGATCTTCCGATGGCTACACCTTC TRBJ1-2 TRBV6-6 - -
CASTKGLASYEQFF TGTGCCAGCACTAAGGGACTAGCAAGCTATGAGCAGTTCTTC TRBJ2-1 TRBV12-3/TRBV12-4 TRBD2 many
CASIRDSSTDTQYF TGTGCCAGCATCCGGGACAGTAGCACAGATACGCAGTATTTT TRBJ2-3 TRBV28 TRBD1 many
CASSYSGTQAFF TGTGCCAGCAGTTACTCAGGGACGCAAGCTTTCTTT TRBJ1-1 TRBV6-5 - many
CASSLTLGAGVSYEQYF TGTGCCAGCAGTTTGACCCTAGGGGCGGGAGTCTCCTACGAGCAGTACTTC TRBJ2-7 TRBV27 TRBD2 few
CASSQGAWETQYF TGCGCCAGCAGCCAAGGGGCGTGGGAGACCCAGTACTTC TRBJ2-5 TRBV4-3 - -
CSARAPATDTQYF TGCAGTGCTAGAGCCCCGGCCACAGATACGCAGTATTTT TRBJ2-3 TRBV20-1 - many
CASSSGRVNSPLHF TGTGCCAGCAGCTCAGGCAGGGTTAATTCACCCCTCCACTTT TRBJ1-6 TRBV6-1 - many
CASSLNRAEFF TGTGCCAGCAGCTTAAACAGGGCTGAGTTCTTC TRBJ2-1 TRBV7-9 - few